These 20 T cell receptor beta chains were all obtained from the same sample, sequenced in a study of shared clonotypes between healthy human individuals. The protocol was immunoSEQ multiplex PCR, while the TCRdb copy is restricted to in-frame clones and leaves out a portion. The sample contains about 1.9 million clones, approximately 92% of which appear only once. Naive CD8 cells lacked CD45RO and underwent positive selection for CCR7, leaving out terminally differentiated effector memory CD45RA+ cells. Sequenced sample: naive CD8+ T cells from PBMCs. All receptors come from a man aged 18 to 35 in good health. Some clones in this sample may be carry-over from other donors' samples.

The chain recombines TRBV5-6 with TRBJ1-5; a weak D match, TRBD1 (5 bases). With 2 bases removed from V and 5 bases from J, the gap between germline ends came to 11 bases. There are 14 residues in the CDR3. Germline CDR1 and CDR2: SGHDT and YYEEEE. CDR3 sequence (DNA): TGTGCCAGCAGCTTTCGGCAGGGTTATCAGCCCCAGCATTTT. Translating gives CASSFRQGYQPQHF. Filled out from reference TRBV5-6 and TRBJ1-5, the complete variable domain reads DAGVTQSPTHLIKTRGQQVTLRCSPKSGHDTVSWYQQALGQGPQFIFQYYEEEERQRGNFPDRFSGHQFPNYSSELNVNALLLGDSALYLCASSFRQGYQPQHFGDGTRLSIL.

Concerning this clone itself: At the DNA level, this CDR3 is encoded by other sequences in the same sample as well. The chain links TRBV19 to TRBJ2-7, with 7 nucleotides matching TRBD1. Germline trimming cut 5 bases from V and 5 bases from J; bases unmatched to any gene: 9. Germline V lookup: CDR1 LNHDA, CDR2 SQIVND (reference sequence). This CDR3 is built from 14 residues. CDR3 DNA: TGTGCCAGTAGTCCCGACAGGGATCGCCACGAGCAGTACTTC. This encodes CASSPDRDRHEQYF.

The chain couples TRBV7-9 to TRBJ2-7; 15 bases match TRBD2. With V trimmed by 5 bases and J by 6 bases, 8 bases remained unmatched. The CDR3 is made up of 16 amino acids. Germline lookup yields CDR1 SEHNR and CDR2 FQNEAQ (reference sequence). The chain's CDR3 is CASSPGLAGGFSEQYF. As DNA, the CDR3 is TGTGCCAGCAGCCCGGGACTAGCGGGAGGTTTCTCCGAGCAGTACTTC.

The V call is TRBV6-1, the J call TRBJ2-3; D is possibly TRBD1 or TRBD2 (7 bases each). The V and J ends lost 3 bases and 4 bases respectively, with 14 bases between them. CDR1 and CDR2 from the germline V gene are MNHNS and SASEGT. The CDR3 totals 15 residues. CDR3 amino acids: CASSDMGGGADTQYF. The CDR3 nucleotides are TGTGCCAGCAGTGACATGGGAGGGGGCGCAGATACGCAGTATTTT.

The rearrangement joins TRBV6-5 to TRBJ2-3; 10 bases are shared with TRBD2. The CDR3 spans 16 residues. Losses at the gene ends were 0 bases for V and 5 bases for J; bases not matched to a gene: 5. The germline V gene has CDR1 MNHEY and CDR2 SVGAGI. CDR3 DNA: TGTGCCAGCAGTTACTCCAGCGGGAGGGTTGGAGATACGCAGTATTTT. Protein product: CASSYSSGRVGDTQYF.

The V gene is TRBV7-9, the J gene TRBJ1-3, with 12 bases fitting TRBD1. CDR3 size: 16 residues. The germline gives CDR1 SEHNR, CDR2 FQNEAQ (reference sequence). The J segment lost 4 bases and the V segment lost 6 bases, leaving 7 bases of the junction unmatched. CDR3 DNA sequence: TGTGCCAGCAGATCCGGGACAGGGGGCGGAGGAAACACCATATATTTT. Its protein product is CASRSGTGGGGNTIYF.

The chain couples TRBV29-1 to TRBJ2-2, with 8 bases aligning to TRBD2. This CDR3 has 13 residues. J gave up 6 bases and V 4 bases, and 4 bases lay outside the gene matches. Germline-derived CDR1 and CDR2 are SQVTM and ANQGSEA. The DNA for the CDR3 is TGCAGCGTTGTAGCGGGATTCCCCGGGGAGCTGTTTTTT. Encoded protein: CSVVAGFPGELFF.

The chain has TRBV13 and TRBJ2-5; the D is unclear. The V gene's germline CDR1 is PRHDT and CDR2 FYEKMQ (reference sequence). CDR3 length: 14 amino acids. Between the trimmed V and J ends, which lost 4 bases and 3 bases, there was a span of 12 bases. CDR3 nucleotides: TGTGCCAGCAGCTCTAGAGGTCAAAAAGAGACCCAGTACTTC. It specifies CASSSRGQKETQYF.

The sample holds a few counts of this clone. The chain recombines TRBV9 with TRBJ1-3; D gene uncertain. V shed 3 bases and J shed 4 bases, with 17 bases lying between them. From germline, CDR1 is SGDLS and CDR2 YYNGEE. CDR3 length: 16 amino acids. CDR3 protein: CASSAGSWRWGNTIYF. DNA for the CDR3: TGTGCCAGCAGCGCGGGCTCATGGAGGTGGGGAAACACCATATATTTT.

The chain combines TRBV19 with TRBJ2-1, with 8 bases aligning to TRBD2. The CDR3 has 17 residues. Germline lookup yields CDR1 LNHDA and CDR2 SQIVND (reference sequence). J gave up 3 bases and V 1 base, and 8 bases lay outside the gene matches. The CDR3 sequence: CASSIVGAGGIYNEQFF. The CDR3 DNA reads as TGTGCCAGTAGTATAGTGGGGGCGGGAGGAATCTACAATGAGCAGTTCTTC.

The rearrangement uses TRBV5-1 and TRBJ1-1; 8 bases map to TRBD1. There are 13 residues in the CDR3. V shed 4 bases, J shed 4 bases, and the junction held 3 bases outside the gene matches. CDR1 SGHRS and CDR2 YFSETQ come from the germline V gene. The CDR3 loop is CASSTGGGTEAFF. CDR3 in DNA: TGCGCCAGCAGCACAGGGGGAGGCACTGAAGCTTTCTTT.

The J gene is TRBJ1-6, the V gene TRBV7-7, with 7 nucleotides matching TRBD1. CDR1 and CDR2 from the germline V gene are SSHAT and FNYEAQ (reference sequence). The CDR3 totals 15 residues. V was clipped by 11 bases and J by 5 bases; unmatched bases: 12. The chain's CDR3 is CADGQTGADNSPLHF. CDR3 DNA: TGTGCCGACGGGCAAACAGGGGCCGATAATTCACCCCTCCACTTT.

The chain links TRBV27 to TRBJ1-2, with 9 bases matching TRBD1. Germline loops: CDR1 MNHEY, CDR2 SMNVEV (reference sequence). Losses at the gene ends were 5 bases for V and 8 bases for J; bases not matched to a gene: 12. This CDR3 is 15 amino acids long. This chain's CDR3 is CASSPLTGGAGGYTF. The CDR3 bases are TGTGCCAGCAGTCCACTTACAGGGGGCGCAGGCGGCTACACCTTC.

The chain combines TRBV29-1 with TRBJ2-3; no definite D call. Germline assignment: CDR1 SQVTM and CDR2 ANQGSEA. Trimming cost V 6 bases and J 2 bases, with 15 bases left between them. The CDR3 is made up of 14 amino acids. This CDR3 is CSVKTLKNTDTQYF. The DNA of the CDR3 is TGCAGCGTCAAGACCTTGAAGAACACAGATACGCAGTATTTT.

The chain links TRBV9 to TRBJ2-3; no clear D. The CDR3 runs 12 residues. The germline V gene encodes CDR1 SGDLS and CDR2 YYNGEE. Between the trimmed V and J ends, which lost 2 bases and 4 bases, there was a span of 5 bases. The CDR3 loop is CASSVIPDTQYF. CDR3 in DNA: TGTGCCAGCAGCGTCATCCCAGATACGCAGTATTTT.

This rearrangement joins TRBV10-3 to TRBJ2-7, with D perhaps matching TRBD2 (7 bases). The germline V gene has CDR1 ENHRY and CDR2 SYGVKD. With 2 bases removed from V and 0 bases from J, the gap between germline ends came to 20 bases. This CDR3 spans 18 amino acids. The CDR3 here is CAISEDPSGTLPSYEQYF. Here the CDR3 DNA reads TGTGCCATCAGTGAGGACCCCAGCGGGACACTCCCCTCCTACGAGCAGTACTTC.

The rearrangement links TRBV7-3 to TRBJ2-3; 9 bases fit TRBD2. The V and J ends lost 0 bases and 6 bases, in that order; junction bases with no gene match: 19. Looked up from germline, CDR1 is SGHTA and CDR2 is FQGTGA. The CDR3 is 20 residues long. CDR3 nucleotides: TGTGCCAGCAGCTTAACATCATCTTCCTTACGTCTAGCGGGACCCGATACGCAGTATTTT. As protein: CASSLTSSSLRLAGPDTQYF.

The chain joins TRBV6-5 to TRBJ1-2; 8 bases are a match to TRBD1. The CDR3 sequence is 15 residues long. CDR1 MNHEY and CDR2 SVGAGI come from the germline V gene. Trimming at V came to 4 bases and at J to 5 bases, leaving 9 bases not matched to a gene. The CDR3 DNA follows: TGTGCCAGCAGTTTTCAGACAGGGGTGTTATATGGCTACACCTTC. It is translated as CASSFQTGVLYGYTF.

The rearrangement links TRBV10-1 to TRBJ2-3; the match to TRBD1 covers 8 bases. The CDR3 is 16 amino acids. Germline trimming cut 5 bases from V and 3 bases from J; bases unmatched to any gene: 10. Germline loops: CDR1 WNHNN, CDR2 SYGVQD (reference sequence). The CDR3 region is CASSLGQGLWTDTQYF. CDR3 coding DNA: TGCGCCAGCAGTCTCGGACAGGGTTTATGGACAGATACGCAGTATTTT.

The CDR3 protein is CASSGSRDRGYTGELFF. Written as DNA, the CDR3 is TGTGCCAGCAGTGGGTCCCGGGACAGGGGGTACACCGGGGAGCTGTTTTTT. The V call is TRBV2, the J call TRBJ2-2; TRBD1 matches 11 bases. In germline, CDR1 is SNHLY, CDR2 FYNNEI. CDR3 size: 17 residues. V was pared by 4 bases and J by 3 bases, with 7 bases of the junction left unmatched. Full variable domain (outside the CDR3, taken from reference TRBV2 and TRBJ2-2): EPEVTQTPSHQVTQMGQEVILRCVPISNHLYFYWYRQILGQKVEFLVSFYNNEISEKSEIFDDQFSVERPDGSNFTLKIRSTKLEDSAMYFCASSGSRDRGYTGELFFGEGSRLTVL.